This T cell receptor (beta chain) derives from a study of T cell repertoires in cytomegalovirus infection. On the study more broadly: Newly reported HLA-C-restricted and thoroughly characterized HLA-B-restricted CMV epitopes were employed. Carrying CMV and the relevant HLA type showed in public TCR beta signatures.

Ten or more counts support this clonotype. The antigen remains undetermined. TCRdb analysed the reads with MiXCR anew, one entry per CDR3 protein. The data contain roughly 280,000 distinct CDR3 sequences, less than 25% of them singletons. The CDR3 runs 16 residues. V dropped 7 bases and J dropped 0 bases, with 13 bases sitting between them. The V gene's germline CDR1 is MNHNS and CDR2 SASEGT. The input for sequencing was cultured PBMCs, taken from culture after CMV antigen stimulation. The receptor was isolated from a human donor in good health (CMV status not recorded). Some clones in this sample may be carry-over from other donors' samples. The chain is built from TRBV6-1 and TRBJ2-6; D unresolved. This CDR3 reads CASTQLPGSGANVLTF. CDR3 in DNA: TGTGCCAGCACTCAGCTTCCGGGCTCTGGGGCCAACGTCCTGACTTTC.